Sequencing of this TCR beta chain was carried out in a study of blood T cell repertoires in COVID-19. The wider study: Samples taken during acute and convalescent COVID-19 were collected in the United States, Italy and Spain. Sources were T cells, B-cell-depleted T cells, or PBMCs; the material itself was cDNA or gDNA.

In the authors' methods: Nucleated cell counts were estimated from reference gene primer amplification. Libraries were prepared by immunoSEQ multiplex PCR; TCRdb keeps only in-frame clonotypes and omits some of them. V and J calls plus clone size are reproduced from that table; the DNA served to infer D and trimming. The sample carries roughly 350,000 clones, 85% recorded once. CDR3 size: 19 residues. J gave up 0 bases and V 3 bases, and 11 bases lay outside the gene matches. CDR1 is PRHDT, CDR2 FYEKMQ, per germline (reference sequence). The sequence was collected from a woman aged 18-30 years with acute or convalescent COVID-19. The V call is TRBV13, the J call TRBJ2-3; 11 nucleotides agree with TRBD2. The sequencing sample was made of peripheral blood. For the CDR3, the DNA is TGTGCCAGCAGCTTCCCATTCGCGACTAGCGGGGAGAGCACAGATACGCAGTATTTT. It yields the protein CASSFPFATSGESTDTQYF.